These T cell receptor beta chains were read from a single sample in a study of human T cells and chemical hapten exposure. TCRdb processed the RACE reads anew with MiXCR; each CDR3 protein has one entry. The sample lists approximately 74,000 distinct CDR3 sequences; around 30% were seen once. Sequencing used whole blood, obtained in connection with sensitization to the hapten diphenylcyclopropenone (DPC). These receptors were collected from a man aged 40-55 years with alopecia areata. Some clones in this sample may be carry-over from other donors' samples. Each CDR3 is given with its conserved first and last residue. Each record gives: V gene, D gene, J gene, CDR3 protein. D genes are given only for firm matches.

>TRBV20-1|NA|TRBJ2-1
CSARDHSSYNEQFF
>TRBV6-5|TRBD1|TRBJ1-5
CASSTGQGAYSNQPQHF
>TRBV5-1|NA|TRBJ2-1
CASSLNWGNEQFF
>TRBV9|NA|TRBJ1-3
CASSVASAFSGNTIYF
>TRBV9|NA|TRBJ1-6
CASSADPDGRSPLHF
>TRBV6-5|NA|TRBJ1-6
CASRLSMSSYNSPLHF
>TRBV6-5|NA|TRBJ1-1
CASTEARGRYTEAFF
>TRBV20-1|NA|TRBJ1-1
CSAREQPMNTEAFF
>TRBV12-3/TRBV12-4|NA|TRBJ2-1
CASSPFLIGQVYNEQFF
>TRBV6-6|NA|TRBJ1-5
CASSHRRGGQPQHF
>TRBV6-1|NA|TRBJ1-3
CASSERGITGNTIYF
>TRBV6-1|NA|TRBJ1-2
CASSEGSGPYGYTF
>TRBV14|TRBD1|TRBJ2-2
CASSRTGNTGELFF
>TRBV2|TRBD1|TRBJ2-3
CASKIGQGRADTQYF
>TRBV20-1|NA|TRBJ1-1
CSAGSGRGMNTEAFF
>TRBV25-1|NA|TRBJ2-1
CASSEIEQFF
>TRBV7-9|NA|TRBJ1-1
CASSLGPETFF
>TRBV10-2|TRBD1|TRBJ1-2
CASRGDRARGYTF
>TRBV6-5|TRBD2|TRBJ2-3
CASRLAGATDTQYF
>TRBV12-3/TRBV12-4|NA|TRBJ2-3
CASSLIWGTDTQYF
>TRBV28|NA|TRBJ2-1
CASSNPGPPVEQFF
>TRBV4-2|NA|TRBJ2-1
CASSPYGASSYNEQFF
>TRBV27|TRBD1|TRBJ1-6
CASSPGQGYSPLHF
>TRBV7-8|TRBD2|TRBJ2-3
CASSILAGGGTDTQYF
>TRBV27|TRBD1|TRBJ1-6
CASSKRGQRHNSPLHF
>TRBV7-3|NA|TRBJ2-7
CASSLAGDYEQYF
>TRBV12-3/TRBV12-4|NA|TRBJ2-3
CASSLSSDTQYF
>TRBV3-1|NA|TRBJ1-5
CASSGRGNQPQHF
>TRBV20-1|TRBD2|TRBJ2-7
CSAGTSGSPSSEQYF
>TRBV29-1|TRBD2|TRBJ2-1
CSVGRGGRSYNEQFF
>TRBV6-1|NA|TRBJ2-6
CASTGTSGANVLTF